The rows below give T cell receptor beta chains drawn from one sample of a study of blood T cell repertoires in COVID-19. The table came from immunoSEQ multiplex PCR; TCRdb's copy has only in-frame clones and leaves some out. The sample yields roughly 200,000 clones, about 83% seen once. What was sequenced was peripheral blood. Source of these receptors: a man between 60 and 70 years old who had recovered from COVID-19. Both conserved end residues are part of each CDR3. The D gene is left open where the match is weak. Part of the rows lack a size; the others show once, few, many or a class for expanded clones.

cdr3_aa cdr3_nt j_call clone_size d_call v_call
CATGGGDSDTQYF TGTGCCACCGGGGGAGGGGACTCAGATACGCAGTATTTT TRBJ2-3 . TRBD2 TRBV24-1
CASSPTGNTEAFF TGCGCCAGCAGCCCTACAGGGAACACTGAAGCTTTCTTT TRBJ1-1 . . TRBV5-1
CASSKDRMDKNIQYF TGTGCCAGCAGTAAGGACAGGATGGACAAAAACATTCAGTACTTC TRBJ2-4 few TRBD1 TRBV27
CASTHASSYSNYGYTF TGCGCCAGCACCCACGCGTCTAGTTATTCTAACTATGGCTACACCTTC TRBJ1-2 . . TRBV5-1
CASSPRQGNHSPLHF TGTGCCAGCAGCCCTAGACAGGGAAACCATTCACCCCTCCACTTT TRBJ1-6 . TRBD1 TRBV5-4
CASSLLGQGDGYTF TGTGCCAGCAGCTTACTCGGACAGGGAGACGGCTACACCTTC TRBJ1-2 . TRBD1 TRBV7-2
CSASATGGYNYGYTF TGCAGTGCTAGTGCCACAGGGGGATATAACTATGGCTACACCTTC TRBJ1-2 . TRBD1 TRBV20-1
CATSSSGGKSGNTEAFF TGTGCCACCAGCAGTTCGGGGGGTAAATCGGGCAACACTGAAGCTTTCTTT TRBJ1-1 . . TRBV15
CASSQIRGGEQFF TGTGCCAGCAGCCAAATCAGGGGCGGAGAGCAGTTCTTC TRBJ2-1 once . TRBV3-1/TRBV3-2
CASSVSPDRGSSSPLHF TGTGCCAGTAGTGTCTCCCCGGACAGGGGAAGCTCCTCACCCCTCCACTTT TRBJ1-6 . TRBD1 TRBV19
CASRQGYDSYEQYF TGTGCCAGCAGACAGGGTTACGATTCCTACGAGCAGTACTTC TRBJ2-7 . . TRBV6-5
CASSGGEWTGDIHEQYF TGTGCCAGCAGCGGGGGTGAGTGGACAGGGGATATCCACGAGCAGTACTTC TRBJ2-7 . TRBD1 TRBV5-8
CASSQGQGIGNGYTF TGCGCCAGCAGCCAAGGACAGGGGATTGGTAATGGCTACACCTTC TRBJ1-2 . TRBD1 TRBV4-1
CASSPGHSFNSPLHF TGTGCCAGCAGTCCGGGACACAGCTTTAATTCACCCCTCCACTTT TRBJ1-6 . . TRBV6-5
CASSDAGSPLHF TGTGCCAGCAGTGACGCGGGTTCACCCCTCCACTTT TRBJ1-6 . . TRBV6-1
CASNTVSNQPQHF TGTGCCAGCAACACCGTTAGCAATCAGCCCCAGCATTTT TRBJ1-5 . . TRBV7-8
CASSPGQGERYNSPLHF TGTGCCAGCAGCCCCGGACAGGGGGAGAGGTATAATTCACCCCTCCACTTT TRBJ1-6 . TRBD1 TRBV5-4
CATSDKVGGALNEQFF TGTGCCACCAGTGATAAGGTAGGGGGCGCGTTGAATGAGCAGTTCTTC TRBJ2-1 few TRBD1 TRBV24-1
CATSDPGDGYTF TGTGCCACCAGTGACCCGGGAGATGGCTACACCTTC TRBJ1-2 . . TRBV24-1
CSAPPGQGSETQYF TGCAGCGCTCCCCCGGGACAGGGGTCAGAGACCCAGTACTTC TRBJ2-5 . TRBD1 TRBV29-1
CALTRTFSGNTIYF TGTGCCTTAACGCGTACTTTCTCTGGAAACACCATATATTTT TRBJ1-3 few . TRBV30
CATVAGSYNEQFF TGTGCCACCGTAGCGGGTTCCTACAATGAGCAGTTCTTC TRBJ2-1 . TRBD2 TRBV2
CASSLGGRLGELFF TGTGCCAGCAGCTTAGGCGGGAGACTCGGGGAGCTGTTTTTT TRBJ2-2 . TRBD2 TRBV7-2
CASSLVRGQPQHF TGTGCCAGCAGCTTAGTCAGGGGCCAGCCCCAGCATTTT TRBJ1-5 . . TRBV11-1
CASSYGTSGPYTQYF TGTGCCAGCAGTTACGGGACTAGCGGGCCTTATACGCAGTATTTT TRBJ2-3 . TRBD2 TRBV6-5
CASRYSSYGYTF TGTGCCAGCAGGTACAGCTCGTATGGCTACACCTTC TRBJ1-2 . . TRBV27
CASSESTFRGEQYF TGTGCCAGCAGTGAGTCGACGTTTAGAGGCGAGCAGTACTTC TRBJ2-7 . . TRBV6-1
CASSLGDRVADTQYF TGTGCCAGCAGCTTAGGGGACAGGGTGGCAGATACGCAGTATTTT TRBJ2-3 . TRBD1 TRBV7-9
CASSSPGDTDTQYF TGCGCCAGCAGCTCCCCGGGAGACACAGATACGCAGTATTTT TRBJ2-3 . . TRBV5-1
CASSDGTGANEKLFF TGTGCCAGCAGCGATGGGACAGGGGCTAATGAAAAACTGTTTTTT TRBJ1-4 few TRBD1 TRBV9
CASQGQGTTGELFF TGTGCCAGCCAGGGACAGGGGACCACCGGGGAGCTGTTTTTT TRBJ2-2 . TRBD1 TRBV18
CASSDSSGSISTGELFF TGTGCCAGCAGCGACTCTAGCGGGAGTATATCCACCGGGGAGCTGTTTTTT TRBJ2-2 once TRBD2 TRBV9
CASSRGGSTNEKLFF TGTGCCAGTAGTCGAGGGGGATCAACTAATGAAAAACTGTTTTTT TRBJ1-4 . . TRBV19
CASSFSNRGQETQYF TGTGCCAGCAGCTTTAGTAACAGGGGACAAGAGACCCAGTACTTC TRBJ2-5 . TRBD1 TRBV7-6
CASSPTGDGYTF TGTGCCAGCAGTCCAACAGGGGACGGCTACACCTTC TRBJ1-2 . TRBD1 TRBV28
CASSLGAGLDYGYTF TGTGCCAGCAGCTTAGGGGCAGGACTTGACTATGGCTACACCTTC TRBJ1-2 . . TRBV7-9
CASGPQSTWGGSAFF TGTGCTAGTGGTCCTCAATCCACCTGGGGGGGTTCAGCTTTCTTT TRBJ1-1 . . TRBV12-5
CASSSLGLAGYEQYF TGTGCCAGCAGCTCCCTGGGACTAGCGGGGTACGAGCAGTACTTC TRBJ2-7 . TRBD2 TRBV11-2
CASSFPGQGFAQYF TGTGCCAGCAGCTTTCCGGGACAGGGGTTCGCGCAGTACTTC TRBJ2-7 . TRBD1 TRBV11-2
CASSPGTGPGELFF TGTGCCAGCAGCCCCGGGACAGGGCCCGGGGAGCTGTTTTTT TRBJ2-2 once TRBD1 TRBV7-3
CASSLGGVGQPQHF TGTGCCAGCAGCTTAGGGGGGGTAGGGCAGCCCCAGCATTTT TRBJ1-5 . . TRBV7-2
CASSPNPSVDYTDTQYF TGTGCCAGCAGCCCCAACCCTAGCGTAGACTACACAGATACGCAGTATTTT TRBJ2-3 . . TRBV4-2
CAWGGQGDTQYF TGTGCCTGGGGGGGACAGGGAGATACGCAGTATTTT TRBJ2-3 . TRBD1 TRBV30
CSVAGTGSSDTGELFF TGCAGCGTCGCCGGGACAGGGTCGTCGGACACCGGGGAGCTGTTTTTT TRBJ2-2 . TRBD1 TRBV29-1
CASRTGGTYNEQFF TGTGCCAGTCGTACAGGGGGTACCTACAATGAGCAGTTCTTC TRBJ2-1 . TRBD1 TRBV6-5
CASSLRQGAIAGELFF TGCGCCAGCAGCTTGCGTCAGGGGGCGATCGCCGGGGAGCTGTTTTTT TRBJ2-2 . TRBD1 TRBV5-1
CASSAEDGTYEQYF TGTGCCAGCAGTGCGGAGGACGGTACCTACGAGCAGTACTTC TRBJ2-7 few . TRBV2
CATSPRLAGHVNTQYF TGTGCCACCAGCCCCCGACTAGCGGGGCATGTTAATACGCAGTATTTT TRBJ2-3 . TRBD2 TRBV15
CATSRDRDRVYEQYF TGTGCCACCAGCAGGGACCGGGACAGGGTCTACGAGCAGTACTTC TRBJ2-7 . TRBD1 TRBV15
CASSSGTSRPYEQYF TGTGCCAGCAGTAGCGGGACTAGCCGCCCCTACGAGCAGTACTTC TRBJ2-7 . TRBD2 TRBV6-5
CASSPSGGGPDTQYF TGTGCCAGCTCACCTAGCGGGGGGGGGCCAGATACGCAGTATTTT TRBJ2-3 . TRBD2 TRBV18